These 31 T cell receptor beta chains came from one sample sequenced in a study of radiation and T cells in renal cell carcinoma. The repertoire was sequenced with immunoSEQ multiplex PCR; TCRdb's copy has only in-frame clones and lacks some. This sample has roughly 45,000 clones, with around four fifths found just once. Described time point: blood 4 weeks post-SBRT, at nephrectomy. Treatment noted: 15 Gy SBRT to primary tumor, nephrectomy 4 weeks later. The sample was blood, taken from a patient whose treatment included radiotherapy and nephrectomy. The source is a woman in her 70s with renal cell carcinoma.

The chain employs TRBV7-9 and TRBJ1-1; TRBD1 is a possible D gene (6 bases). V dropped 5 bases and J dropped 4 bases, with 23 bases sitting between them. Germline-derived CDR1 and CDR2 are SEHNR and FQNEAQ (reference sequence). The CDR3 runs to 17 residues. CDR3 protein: CASSRMGLREGGTEAFF. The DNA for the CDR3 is TGTGCCAGCAGCCGAATGGGGTTGAGGGAAGGGGGCACTGAAGCTTTCTTT.

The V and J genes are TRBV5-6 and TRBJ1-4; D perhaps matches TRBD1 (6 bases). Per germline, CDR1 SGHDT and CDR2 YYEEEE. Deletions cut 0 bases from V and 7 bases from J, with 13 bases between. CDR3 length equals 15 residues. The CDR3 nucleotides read TGTGCCAGCAGCTTGGTGGGGGCTATGGGTGAAAAACTGTTTTTT. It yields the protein CASSLVGAMGEKLFF.

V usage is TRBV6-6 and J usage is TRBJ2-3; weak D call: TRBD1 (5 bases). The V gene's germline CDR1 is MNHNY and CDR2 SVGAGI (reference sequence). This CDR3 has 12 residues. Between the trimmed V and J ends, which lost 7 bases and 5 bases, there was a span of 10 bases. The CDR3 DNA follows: TGTGCCAGCAACAGGCCCCTAGATACGCAGTATTTT. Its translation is CASNRPLDTQYF.

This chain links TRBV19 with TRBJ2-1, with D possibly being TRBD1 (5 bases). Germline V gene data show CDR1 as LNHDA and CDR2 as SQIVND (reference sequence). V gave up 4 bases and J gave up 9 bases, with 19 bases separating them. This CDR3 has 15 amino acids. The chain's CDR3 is CASSRLQAPSGEQFF. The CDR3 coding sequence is TGTGCCAGTAGTAGATTACAGGCCCCATCGGGTGAGCAGTTCTTC. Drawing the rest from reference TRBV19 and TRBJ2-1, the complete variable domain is DGGITQSPKYLFRKEGQNVTLSCEQNLNHDAMYWYRQDPGQGLRLIYYSQIVNDFQKGDIAEGYSVSREKKESFPLTVTSAQKNPTAFYLCASSRLQAPSGEQFFGPGTRLTVL.

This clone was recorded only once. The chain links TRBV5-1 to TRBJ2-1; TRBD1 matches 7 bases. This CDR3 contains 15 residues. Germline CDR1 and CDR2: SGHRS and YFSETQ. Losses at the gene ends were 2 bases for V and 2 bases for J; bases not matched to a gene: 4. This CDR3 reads CASSFPGQTYNEQFF. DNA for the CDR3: TGCGCCAGCAGCTTCCCGGGACAGACCTACAATGAGCAGTTCTTC. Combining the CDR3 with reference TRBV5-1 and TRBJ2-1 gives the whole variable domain KAGVTQTPRYLIKTRGQQVTLSCSPISGHRSVSWYQQTPGQGLQFLFEYFSETQRNKGNFPGRFSGRQFSNSRSEMNVSTLELGDSALYLCASSFPGQTYNEQFFGPGTRLTVL.

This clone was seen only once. The CDR3 nucleotides are TGTGCCAGCAGCATCGGACAGGGGAGCTACGAGCAGTACTTC. Protein sequence: CASSIGQGSYEQYF. The chain joins TRBV9 to TRBJ2-7; TRBD1 matches 9 bases. The CDR3 is 14 residues long. From germline, CDR1 is SGDLS and CDR2 YYNGEE. V shed 4 bases, J shed 3 bases, and the junction held 5 bases outside the gene matches.

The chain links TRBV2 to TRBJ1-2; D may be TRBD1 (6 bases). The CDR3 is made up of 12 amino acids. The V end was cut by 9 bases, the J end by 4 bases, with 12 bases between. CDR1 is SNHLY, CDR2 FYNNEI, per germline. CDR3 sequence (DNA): TGTGCCAGTTCCCTAGGGGGCTATGGCTACACCTTC. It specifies CASSLGGYGYTF.

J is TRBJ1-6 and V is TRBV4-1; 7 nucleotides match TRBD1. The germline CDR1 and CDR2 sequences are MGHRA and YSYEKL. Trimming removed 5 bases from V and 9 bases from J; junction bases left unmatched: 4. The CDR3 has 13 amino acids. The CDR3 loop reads CASSGTVISPLHF. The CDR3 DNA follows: TGCGCCAGCAGCGGGACAGTTATTTCACCCCTCCACTTT.

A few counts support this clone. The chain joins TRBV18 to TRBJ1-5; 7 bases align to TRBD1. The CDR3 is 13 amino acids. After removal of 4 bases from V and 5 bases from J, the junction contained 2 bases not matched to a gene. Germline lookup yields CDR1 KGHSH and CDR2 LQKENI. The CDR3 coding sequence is TGTGCCAGCTCACGGGACAGTCATCAGCCCCAGCATTTT. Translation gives CASSRDSHQPQHF.

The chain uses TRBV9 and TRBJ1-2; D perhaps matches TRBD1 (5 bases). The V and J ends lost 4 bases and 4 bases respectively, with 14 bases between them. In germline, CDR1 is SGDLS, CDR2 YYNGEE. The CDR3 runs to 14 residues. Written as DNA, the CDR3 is TGTGCCAGCAGCCCGACCGGGACGGCCTATGGCTACACCTTC. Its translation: CASSPTGTAYGYTF.

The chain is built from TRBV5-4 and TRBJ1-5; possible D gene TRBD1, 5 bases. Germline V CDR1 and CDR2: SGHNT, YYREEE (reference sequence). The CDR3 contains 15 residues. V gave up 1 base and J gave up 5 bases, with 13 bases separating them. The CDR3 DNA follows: TGTGCCAGCAGCTTGTTGCCAGCGGGGGATCAGCCCCAGCATTTT. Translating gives CASSLLPAGDQPQHF.

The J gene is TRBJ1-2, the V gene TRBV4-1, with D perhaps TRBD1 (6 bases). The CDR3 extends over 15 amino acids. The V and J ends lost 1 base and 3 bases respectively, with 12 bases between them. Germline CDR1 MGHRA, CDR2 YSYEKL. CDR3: CASSQVYAGDYGYTF. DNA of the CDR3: TGCGCCAGCAGCCAAGTTTATGCAGGGGACTATGGCTACACCTTC.

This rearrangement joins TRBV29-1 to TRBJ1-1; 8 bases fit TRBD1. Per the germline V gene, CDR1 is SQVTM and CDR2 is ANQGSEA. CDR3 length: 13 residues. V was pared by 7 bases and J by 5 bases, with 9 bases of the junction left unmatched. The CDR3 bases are TGCAGCGGCCTCCGGGACAGGAGGACTGAAGCTTTCTTT. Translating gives CSGLRDRRTEAFF.

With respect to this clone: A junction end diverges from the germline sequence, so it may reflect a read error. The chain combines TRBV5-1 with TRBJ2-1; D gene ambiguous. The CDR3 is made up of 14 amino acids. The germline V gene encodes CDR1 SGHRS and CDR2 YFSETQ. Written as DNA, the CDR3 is TGCGCCAGCAGCTTGCCAGCCTCCCACAATGAGCAGTTCTTC. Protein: CASSLPASHNEQFF.

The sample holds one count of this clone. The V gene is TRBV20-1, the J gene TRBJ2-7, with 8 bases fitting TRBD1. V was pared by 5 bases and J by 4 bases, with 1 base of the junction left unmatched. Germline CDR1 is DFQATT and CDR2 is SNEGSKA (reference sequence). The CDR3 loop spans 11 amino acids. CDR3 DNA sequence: TGCAGTGCTTGGACAGGGTACGAGCAGTACTTC. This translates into CSAWTGYEQYF.

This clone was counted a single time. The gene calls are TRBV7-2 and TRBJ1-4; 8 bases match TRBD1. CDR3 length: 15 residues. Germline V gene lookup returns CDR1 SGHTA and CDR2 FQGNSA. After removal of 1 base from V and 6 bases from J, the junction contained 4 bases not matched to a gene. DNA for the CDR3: TGTGCCAGCAGCTTAGAAGCAGGGGGCGATGAAAAACTGTTTTTT. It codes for CASSLEAGGDEKLFF.

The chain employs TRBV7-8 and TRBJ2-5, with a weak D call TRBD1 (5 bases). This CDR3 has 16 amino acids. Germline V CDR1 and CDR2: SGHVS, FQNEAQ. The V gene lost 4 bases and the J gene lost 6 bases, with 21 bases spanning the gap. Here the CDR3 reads CASSSAPRTTRKTQYF. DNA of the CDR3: TGTGCCAGCAGCTCCGCCCCAAGGACAACTCGGAAGACCCAGTACTTC. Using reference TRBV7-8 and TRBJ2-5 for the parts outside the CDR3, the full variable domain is GAGVSQSPRYKVAKRGQDVALRCDPISGHVSLFWYQQALGQGPEFLTYFQNEAQLDKSGLPSDRFFAERPEGSVSTLKIQRTQQEDSAVYLCASSSAPRTTRKTQYFGPGTRLLVL.

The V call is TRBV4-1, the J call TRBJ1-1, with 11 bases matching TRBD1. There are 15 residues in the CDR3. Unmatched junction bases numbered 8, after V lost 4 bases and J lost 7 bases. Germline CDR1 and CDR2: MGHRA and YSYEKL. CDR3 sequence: CASSRPRTGGNEAFF. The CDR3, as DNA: TGCGCCAGCAGCCGCCCACGGACAGGGGGCAATGAAGCTTTCTTT.

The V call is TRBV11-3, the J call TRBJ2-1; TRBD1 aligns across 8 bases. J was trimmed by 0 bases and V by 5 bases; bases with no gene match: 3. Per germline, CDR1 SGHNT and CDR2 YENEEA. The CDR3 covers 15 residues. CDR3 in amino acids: CASSPGQGSYNEQFF. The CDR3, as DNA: TGTGCCAGCAGCCCCGGACAGGGCTCCTACAATGAGCAGTTCTTC.

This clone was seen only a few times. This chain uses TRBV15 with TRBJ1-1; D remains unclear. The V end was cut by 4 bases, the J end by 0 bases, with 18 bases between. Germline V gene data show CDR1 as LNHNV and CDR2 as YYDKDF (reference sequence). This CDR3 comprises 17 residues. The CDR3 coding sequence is TGTGCCACCAGCACCTCAACCTTTACCACAGTGAACACTGAAGCTTTCTTT. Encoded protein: CATSTSTFTTVNTEAFF.

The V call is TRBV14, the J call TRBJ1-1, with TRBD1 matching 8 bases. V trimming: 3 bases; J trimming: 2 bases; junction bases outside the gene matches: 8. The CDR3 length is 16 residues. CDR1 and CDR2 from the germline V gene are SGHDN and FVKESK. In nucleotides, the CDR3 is TGTGCCAGCAGCCAGCCCAGGGGGCGAGATAACACTGAAGCTTTCTTT. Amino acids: CASSQPRGRDNTEAFF.

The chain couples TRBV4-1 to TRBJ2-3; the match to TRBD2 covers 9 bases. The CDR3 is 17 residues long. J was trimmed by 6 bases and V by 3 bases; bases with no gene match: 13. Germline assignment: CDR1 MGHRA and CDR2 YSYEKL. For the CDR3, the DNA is TGCGCCAGCAGCCACTCCCGGGCGGGGGGGCCTTCTGATACGCAGTATTTT. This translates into CASSHSRAGGPSDTQYF.

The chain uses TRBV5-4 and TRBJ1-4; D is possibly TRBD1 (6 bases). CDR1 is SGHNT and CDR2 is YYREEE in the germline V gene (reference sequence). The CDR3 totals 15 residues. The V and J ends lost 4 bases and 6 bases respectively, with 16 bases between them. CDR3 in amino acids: CASSPGGGPHEKLFF. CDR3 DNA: TGTGCCAGCAGCCCCGGTGGGGGGCCCCATGAAAAACTGTTTTTT.

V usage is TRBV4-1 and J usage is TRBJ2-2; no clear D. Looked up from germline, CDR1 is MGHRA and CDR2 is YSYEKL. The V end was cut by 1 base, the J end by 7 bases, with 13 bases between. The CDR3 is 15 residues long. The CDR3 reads CASSQGWSDFGELFF. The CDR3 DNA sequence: TGCGCCAGCAGCCAAGGTTGGAGTGATTTCGGGGAGCTGTTTTTT.

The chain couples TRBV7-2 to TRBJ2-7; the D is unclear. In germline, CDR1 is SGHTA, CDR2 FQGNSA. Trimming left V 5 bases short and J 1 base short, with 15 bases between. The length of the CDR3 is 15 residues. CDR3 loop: CASSPRTDVSYEQYF. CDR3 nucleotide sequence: TGTGCCAGCAGCCCCCGGACCGATGTGTCCTACGAGCAGTACTTC.

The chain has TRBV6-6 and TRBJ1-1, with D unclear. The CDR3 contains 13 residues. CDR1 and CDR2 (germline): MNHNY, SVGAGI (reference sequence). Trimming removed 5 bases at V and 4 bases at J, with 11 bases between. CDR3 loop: CASSPLGITEAFF. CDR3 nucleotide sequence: TGTGCCAGCAGTCCCCTTGGGATCACTGAAGCTTTCTTT.

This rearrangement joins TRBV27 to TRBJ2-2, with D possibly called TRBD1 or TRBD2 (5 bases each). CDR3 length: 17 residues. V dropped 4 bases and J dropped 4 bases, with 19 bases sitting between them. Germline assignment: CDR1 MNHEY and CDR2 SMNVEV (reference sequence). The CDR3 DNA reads TGTGCCAGCAGTTCCGGGGCAGGCATGTCTGGCACCGGGGAGCTGTTTTTT. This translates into CASSSGAGMSGTGELFF.

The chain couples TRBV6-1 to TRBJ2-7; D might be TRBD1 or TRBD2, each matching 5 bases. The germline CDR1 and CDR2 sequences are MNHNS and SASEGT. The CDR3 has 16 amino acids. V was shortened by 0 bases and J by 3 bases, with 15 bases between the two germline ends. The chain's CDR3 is CASSEALGEGNYEQYF. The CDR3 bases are TGTGCCAGCAGTGAAGCGCTCGGAGAGGGGAACTACGAGCAGTACTTC.

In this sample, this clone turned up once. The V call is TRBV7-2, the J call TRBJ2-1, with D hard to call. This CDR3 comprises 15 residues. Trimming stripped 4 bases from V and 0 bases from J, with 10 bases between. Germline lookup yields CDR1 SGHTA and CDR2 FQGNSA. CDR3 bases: TGTGCCAGCAGCTCAGACTTGAGCTCCTACAATGAGCAGTTCTTC. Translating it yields CASSSDLSSYNEQFF. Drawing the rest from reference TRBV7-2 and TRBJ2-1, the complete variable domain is GAGVSQSPSNKVTEKGKDVELRCDPISGHTALYWYRQSLGQGLEFLIYFQGNSAPDKSGLPSDRFSAERTGGSVSTLTIQRTQQEDSAVYLCASSSDLSSYNEQFFGPGTRLTVL.

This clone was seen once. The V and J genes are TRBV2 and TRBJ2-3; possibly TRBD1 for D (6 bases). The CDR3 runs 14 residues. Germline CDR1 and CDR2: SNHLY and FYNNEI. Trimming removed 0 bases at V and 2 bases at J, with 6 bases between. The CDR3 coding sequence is TGTGCCAGCAGTGAAGCGGGGGCCACAGATACGCAGTATTTT. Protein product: CASSEAGATDTQYF.

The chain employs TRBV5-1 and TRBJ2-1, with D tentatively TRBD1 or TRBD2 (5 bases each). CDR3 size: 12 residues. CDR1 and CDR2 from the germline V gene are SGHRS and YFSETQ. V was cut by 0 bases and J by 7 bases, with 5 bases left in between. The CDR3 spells CASSLGGNEQFF. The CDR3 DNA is TGCGCCAGCAGCTTGGGGGGGAATGAGCAGTTCTTC.